The sequence of this TCR beta chain was determined in a study of blood T cell repertoires in COVID-19. In the authors' workflow: For nucleated cells, counts were estimated from reference gene primer amplification. Using immunoSEQ multiplex PCR, the repertoire was profiled, and TCRdb retains in-frame clones only, with some absent. V and J calls plus clone size are reproduced from that table; the DNA served to infer D and trimming. In the table there are 180,000 or so clones, 85% to 90% of which are singletons. Trimming removed 5 bases from V and 3 bases from J; junction bases left unmatched: 7. This CDR3 contains 14 residues. Germline CDR1 and CDR2: SGHAT and FQDESV (reference sequence).

Sequenced sample: peripheral blood. The TCR comes from a man aged 18 to 30 with active or convalescent COVID-19. The rearrangement uses TRBV11-1 and TRBJ2-7; 7 nucleotides match TRBD1. CDR3 sequence: CASSQGTAGYEQYV. The CDR3 DNA is TGTGCCAGCAGCCAAGGGACAGCTGGCTACGAGCAGTACGTC.